This passage covers 32 T cell receptor beta chains from one sample sequenced in a study of blood T cell repertoires in COVID-19. Measured with immunoSEQ multiplex PCR; TCRdb has only the in-frame clones, and not every one. The table records nearly 110,000 clones, around 90% of them present only once. The sequencing input was peripheral blood. The receptors shown here come from a woman in her twenties or thirties with acute or convalescent COVID-19.

This clone was counted once. V is TRBV5-1 and J is TRBJ1-1; TRBD1 matches at 8 bases. After removal of 2 bases from V and 4 bases from J, the junction contained 4 bases not matched to a gene. Looked up from germline, CDR1 is SGHRS and CDR2 is YFSETQ. This CDR3 is built from 14 residues. The CDR3 bases are TGCGCCAGCAGCTTCAGGGGGCTTAGCACTGAAGCTTTCTTT. As protein: CASSFRGLSTEAFF.

V usage is TRBV2 and J usage is TRBJ1-5, with D possibly matching TRBD1 (5 bases). V was trimmed by 1 base and J by 11 bases, leaving 12 bases between them. This CDR3 is built from 13 residues. The germline V gene encodes CDR1 SNHLY and CDR2 FYNNEI. The CDR3 sequence: CASSEGQRMSQHF. The CDR3 DNA reads as TGTGCCAGCAGTGAAGGACAGCGTATGTCCCAGCATTTT.

The J gene is TRBJ1-2, the V gene TRBV10-3, with D unresolved. The CDR3 extends over 13 amino acids. Trimming took off 6 bases at V and 6 bases at J, with 14 bases between the two ends. Per the germline V gene, CDR1 is ENHRY and CDR2 is SYGVKD. As DNA, the CDR3 is TGTGCCATCAGACAGTTGCAGACGGATGGCTACACCTTC. Protein sequence: CAIRQLQTDGYTF.

The genes are TRBV18 and TRBJ2-1; 7 bases fit TRBD1. V gave up 6 bases and J gave up 6 bases; unmatched junction bases: 14. Germline loops: CDR1 KGHSH, CDR2 LQKENI. CDR3 length: 16 residues. The DNA for the CDR3 is TGTGCCAGCTCCCCGGTGGTAGGGGACAGCGGCAATGAGCAGTTCTTC. Amino acids: CASSPVVGDSGNEQFF. Full variable domain (outside the CDR3, taken from reference TRBV18 and TRBJ2-1): NAGVMQNPRHLVRRRGQEARLRCSPMKGHSHVYWYRQLPEEGLKFMVYLQKENIIDESGMPKERFSAEFPKEGPSILRIQQVVRGDSAAYFCASSPVVGDSGNEQFFGPGTRLTVL.

The gene calls are TRBV11-2 and TRBJ1-1; D not certain. Deletions cut 4 bases from V and 1 base from J, with 13 bases between. CDR1 is SGHAT and CDR2 is FQNNGV in the germline V gene. CDR3 length: 15 amino acids. The CDR3 reads CASSSVRGGNTEAFF. As DNA, the CDR3 is TGTGCCAGCAGCTCGGTCCGAGGTGGGAACACTGAAGCTTTCTTT. Supplemented by reference TRBV11-2 and TRBJ1-1, the full variable domain reads EAGVAQSPRYKIIEKRQSVAFWCNPISGHATLYWYQQILGQGPKLLIQFQNNGVVDDSQLPKDRFSAERLKGVDSTLKIQPAKLEDSAVYLCASSSVRGGNTEAFFGQGTRLTVV.

This rearrangement joins TRBV4-2 to TRBJ2-2, with 7 bases aligning to TRBD2. Trimming took 0 bases from V and 4 from J; bases not matched to a gene: 8. The CDR3 spans 17 residues. Germline lookup yields CDR1 LGHNA and CDR2 YNFKEQ. CDR3 region: CASSQDPSGMRTGELFF. The CDR3 DNA is TGTGCCAGCAGCCAAGATCCGAGCGGGATGCGCACCGGGGAGCTGTTTTTT.

The chain uses TRBV6-2 or TRBV6-3 and TRBJ1-1, with D possibly TRBD1 on 6 matching bases. V was cut by 5 bases and J by 0 bases, with 7 bases left in between. This CDR3 contains 13 residues. Per the germline V gene, CDR1 is MNHEY and CDR2 is SVGEGT. The CDR3 nucleotides are TGTGCCAGCAGTAGGGACATGAACACTGAAGCTTTCTTT. Its translation: CASSRDMNTEAFF.

J is TRBJ2-2 and V is TRBV7-6; 7 bases map to TRBD2. Germline V lookup: CDR1 SGHVS, CDR2 FNYEAQ. The ends lost 0 bases at V and 1 base at J; junction bases unmatched: 5. The CDR3 has 17 residues. The CDR3 sequence is CASSLATPSGNTGELFF. The CDR3 nucleotides are TGTGCCAGCAGCTTAGCCACGCCTAGCGGGAACACCGGGGAGCTGTTTTTT.

CDR3 bases: TGTGCCAGCAGCTTAGAGTTTGGGGCTTATAGCAATCAGCCCCAGCATTTT. This codes for CASSLEFGAYSNQPQHF. The chain carries TRBV7-2 and TRBJ1-5; D possibly corresponds to TRBD1 (5 bases). Between the trimmed V and J ends, which lost 1 base and 0 bases, there was a span of 13 bases. The CDR3 loop spans 17 amino acids. Germline V CDR1 and CDR2: SGHTA, FQGNSA.

This chain uses TRBV10-2 with TRBJ2-7, with a possible D match to TRBD1 (5 bases). Germline CDR1 and CDR2: WSHSY and SAAADI. V gave up 3 bases and J gave up 2 bases, with 5 bases separating them. The CDR3 extends over 12 amino acids. CDR3 DNA: TGCGCCAGCAGTGAACAGGCCTACGAGCAGTACTTC. Protein product: CASSEQAYEQYF.

This rearrangement joins TRBV7-2 to TRBJ1-5; no firm D call. CDR3 length: 17 amino acids. The germline V gene encodes CDR1 SGHTA and CDR2 FQGNSA. The V end lost 1 base, the J end lost 7 bases, and 20 bases lay between the germline ends. The CDR3 region is CASSLVNVGSVRQPQHF. The CDR3 DNA reads as TGTGCCAGCAGCTTAGTAAATGTCGGTAGTGTACGGCAGCCCCAGCATTTT. The whole variable domain, filled in from reference TRBV7-2 and TRBJ1-5, reads GAGVSQSPSNKVTEKGKDVELRCDPISGHTALYWYRQSLGQGLEFLIYFQGNSAPDKSGLPSDRFSAERTGGSVSTLTIQRTQQEDSAVYLCASSLVNVGSVRQPQHFGDGTRLSIL.

The rearrangement joins TRBV27 to TRBJ1-1, with a possible D match to TRBD1 (5 bases). The CDR3 has 16 residues. In germline, CDR1 is MNHEY, CDR2 SMNVEV (reference sequence). V was shortened by 7 bases and J by 1 base, with 19 bases between the two germline ends. The CDR3 nucleotides are TGTGCCAGCAACCCGTTCCGCAGGGCAACGAACACTGAAGCTTTCTTT. Amino acids: CASNPFRRATNTEAFF.

The J gene is TRBJ2-5, the V gene TRBV28; the D gene is possibly TRBD1 (5 bases). The CDR3 is made up of 14 amino acids. Trimming removed 3 bases from V and 5 bases from J, with 13 bases in between. Germline loops: CDR1 MDHEN, CDR2 SYDVKM. CDR3 residues: CASSFYTGKETQYF. CDR3 sequence (DNA): TGTGCCAGCAGTTTCTATACAGGAAAGGAGACCCAGTACTTC.

This chain uses TRBV5-1 with TRBJ1-3; D is unclear. The CDR3 runs 14 residues. CDR1 and CDR2 from the germline V gene are SGHRS and YFSETQ. V lost 4 bases and J 0 bases, leaving 8 bases between the germline ends. CDR3 sequence (DNA): TGCGCCAGCAGCGACACCTTCTCTGGAAACACCATATATTTT. Translation: CASSDTFSGNTIYF.

The chain links TRBV7-2 to TRBJ1-2; 11 nucleotides agree with TRBD1. After removal of 5 bases from V and 7 bases from J, the junction contained 6 bases not matched to a gene. Per germline, CDR1 SGHTA and CDR2 FQGNSA. This CDR3 is 14 amino acids long. CDR3 residues: CASSSGQGARGYTF. CDR3 nucleotide sequence: TGTGCCAGCAGCAGCGGACAGGGGGCACGTGGCTACACCTTC.

The CDR3, as DNA: TGTGCCAGCGGTGCGATAGCTTATAGCAATCAGCCCCAGCATTTT. Its protein product is CASGAIAYSNQPQHF. The chain couples TRBV27 to TRBJ1-5; D gene uncertain. The CDR3 spans 15 residues. CDR1 is MNHEY and CDR2 is SMNVEV in the germline V gene (reference sequence). V lost 8 bases, J lost 0 bases, and 14 bases lay in between.

This rearrangement joins TRBV5-8 to TRBJ2-2; 7 bases fit TRBD1. The V and J ends lost 4 bases and 1 base, in that order; junction bases with no gene match: 4. This CDR3 comprises 15 residues. Germline values: CDR1 SGHTS, CDR2 YDEGEE. The CDR3 DNA reads as TGTGCCAGCAGCCCAGGGACAGAGAACACCGGGGAGCTGTTTTTT. Protein: CASSPGTENTGELFF. Drawing the rest from reference TRBV5-8 and TRBJ2-2, the complete variable domain is EAGVTQSPTHLIKTRGQQATLRCSPISGHTSVYWYQQALGLGLQFLLWYDEGEERNRGNFPPRFSGRQFPNYSSELNVNALELEDSALYLCASSPGTENTGELFFGEGSRLTVL.

The J gene is TRBJ1-1, the V gene TRBV5-1; 9 nucleotides match TRBD1. The CDR3 runs to 15 residues. The germline CDR1 and CDR2 sequences are SGHRS and YFSETQ. V dropped 4 bases and J dropped 7; count of bases not matched to a gene: 11. This chain's CDR3 is CASSRDLQGAGEAFF. The CDR3 nucleotides are TGCGCCAGCAGCCGAGACCTACAGGGGGCCGGTGAAGCTTTCTTT.

The V call is TRBV28, the J call TRBJ1-2; 7 nucleotides match TRBD1. V shed 5 bases, J shed 5 bases, and the junction held 8 bases outside the gene matches. This CDR3 is 14 amino acids long. The V gene's germline CDR1 is MDHEN and CDR2 SYDVKM. CDR3 sequence: CASSLPGQPYGYTF. The DNA of the CDR3 is TGTGCCAGCAGTCTACCGGGACAGCCTTATGGCTACACCTTC.

CDR3 region: CASSTSGTSGRAEQYF. In DNA, the CDR3 is TGTGCCAGCAGCACCTCCGGGACTAGCGGGAGGGCGGAGCAGTACTTC. The chain has TRBV7-9 and TRBJ2-7; 16 bases are a match to TRBD2. The germline V gene has CDR1 SEHNR and CDR2 FQNEAQ (reference sequence). The V and J ends lost 5 bases and 7 bases, in that order; junction bases with no gene match: 8. CDR3 length: 16 amino acids.

This clone was detected once. The chain employs TRBV5-4 and TRBJ2-1; no firm D call. Trimming took 3 bases from V and 9 from J, leaving 13 bases between them. Germline V lookup: CDR1 SGHNT, CDR2 YYREEE (reference sequence). This CDR3 is built from 13 residues. CDR3 in DNA: TGTGCCAGCAGCTCCCCTCTTTTCTTTGAGCAGTTCTTC. Its translation is CASSSPLFFEQFF.

The rearrangement joins TRBV6-4 to TRBJ2-3; TRBD1 aligns across 10 bases. CDR1 MRHNA and CDR2 SNTAGT come from the germline V gene. Trimming removed 0 bases from V and 3 bases from J; junction bases left unmatched: 18. The CDR3 runs to 21 residues. CDR3 sequence reads: CASSDSSHIIRQGAGTDTQYF. In nucleotides, the CDR3 is TGTGCCAGCAGTGACTCGTCTCACATCATCAGACAGGGGGCAGGGACAGATACGCAGTATTTT.

J is TRBJ1-1 and V is TRBV7-6; 9 nucleotides align to TRBD1. This CDR3 has 17 residues. CDR1 and CDR2 from the germline V gene are SGHVS and FNYEAQ. V lost 2 bases and J lost 2; bases outside the gene matches: 9. This chain's CDR3 is CASSLRGGQGKNTEAFF. In DNA, the CDR3 is TGTGCCAGCAGCTTAAGGGGCGGACAGGGGAAAAACACTGAAGCTTTCTTT.

V is TRBV7-3 and J is TRBJ2-7; TRBD1 is a possible D gene (6 bases). Trimming removed 1 base from V and 5 bases from J, with 9 bases in between. CDR3 size: 13 residues. CDR1 and CDR2 (germline): SGHTA, FQGTGA. The CDR3 loop is CASSLRGGHEQYF. CDR3 sequence (DNA): TGTGCCAGCAGCTTAAGAGGGGGACACGAGCAGTACTTC. The entire variable domain, with the rest obtained from reference TRBV7-3 and TRBJ2-7, is as follows: GAGVSQTPSNKVTEKGKYVELRCDPISGHTALYWYRQSLGQGPEFLIYFQGTGAADDSGLPNDRFFAVRPEGSVSTLKIQRTERGDSAVYLCASSLRGGHEQYFGPGTRLTVT.

V gene TRBV27 combines with J gene TRBJ1-5; tentative D call: TRBD1 (6 bases). CDR3 length: 13 residues. The ends were cut back, 5 bases at V and 6 bases at J, with 11 bases in the middle. Germline CDR1 MNHEY, CDR2 SMNVEV (reference sequence). CDR3 sequence: CASSPGVFQPQHF. The CDR3 coding sequence is TGTGCCAGCAGTCCAGGGGTATTTCAGCCCCAGCATTTT.

This chain connects TRBV5-4 to TRBJ2-5; D remains ambiguous. CDR3 size: 13 residues. Trimming pared 1 base from V and 5 bases from J, leaving 9 bases between. Germline V gene lookup returns CDR1 SGHNT and CDR2 YYREEE (reference sequence). CDR3 bases: TGTGCCAGCAGCTTGCCGTCCCGGGAGACCCAGTACTTC. Encoded protein: CASSLPSRETQYF.

The chain combines TRBV27 with TRBJ1-2, with D tentatively TRBD1 (6 bases). Germline-derived CDR1 and CDR2 are MNHEY and SMNVEV (reference sequence). Trimming shortened V by 5 bases and J by 4 bases, and 14 bases separated the two germline ends. This CDR3 comprises 14 residues. CDR3 loop: CASSPRQEFYGYTF. The CDR3 bases are TGTGCCAGCAGTCCCCGACAGGAGTTCTATGGCTACACCTTC.

This chain uses TRBV5-4 with TRBJ1-2, with 11 bases that match TRBD1. There are 15 residues in the CDR3. CDR1 and CDR2 (germline): SGHNT, YYREEE (reference sequence). Losses at the gene ends were 2 bases for V and 4 bases for J; bases not matched to a gene: 4. CDR3 sequence: CASSFGTGGLYGYTF. The CDR3 nucleotides are TGTGCCAGCAGCTTCGGGACAGGGGGTCTCTATGGCTACACCTTC.

This chain uses TRBV18 with TRBJ2-3, with 7 bases lining up with TRBD1. This CDR3 spans 16 amino acids. Germline CDR1 is KGHSH and CDR2 is LQKENI. J was trimmed by 1 base and V by 5 bases; bases with no gene match: 9. The CDR3 is CASSAGTVARTDTQYF. CDR3 sequence (DNA): TGTGCCAGCTCAGCCGGGACAGTTGCACGCACAGATACGCAGTATTTT.

The chain recombines TRBV7-9 with TRBJ2-7, with TRBD1 matching 8 bases. The CDR3 runs 18 residues. Per the germline V gene, CDR1 is SEHNR and CDR2 is FQNEAQ (reference sequence). V lost 1 base to trimming and J lost 6 bases; unmatched junction nucleotides: 17. The CDR3: CASSLVARVDGRGPEQYF. In nucleotides, the CDR3 is TGTGCCAGCAGCTTAGTTGCGCGCGTGGATGGCAGGGGGCCCGAGCAGTACTTC.

This rearrangement joins TRBV20-1 to TRBJ2-3; 7 bases match TRBD2. Germline V CDR1 and CDR2: DFQATT, SNEGSKA (reference sequence). The junction had 8 bases not matched to a gene; V was cut back by 3 bases and J by 5 bases. CDR3 length equals 14 residues. The CDR3 is CSASSERGLDTQYF. DNA of the CDR3: TGCAGTGCTAGTTCGGAGCGGGGTCTAGATACGCAGTATTTT.

V is TRBV3-1 (or the pseudogene TRBV3-2) and J is TRBJ1-2; 10 nucleotides align to TRBD1. Germline lookup yields CDR1 LGHDT and CDR2 YNNKEL (reference sequence). V trimming: 2 bases; J trimming: 8 bases; junction bases outside the gene matches: 5. The CDR3 sequence is 14 residues long. This CDR3 is CASSQRQGALGYTF. The CDR3 nucleotides read TGTGCCAGCAGCCAAAGACAGGGGGCTTTAGGCTACACCTTC.